These 27 T cell receptor beta chains were sequenced from one sample in a study of shared clonotypes between healthy human individuals. Repertoires were generated with immunoSEQ multiplex PCR, while TCRdb's copy carries only in-frame clones and drops some. The data hold approximately 2.5 million clones, with over 85% observed a single time. The source material was naive CD4+ T cells sorted from blood. As to subset: CD45RA+ positively selected. These receptors were collected from a man younger than 35 in good health.

The chain joins TRBV10-3 to TRBJ1-4; 9 bases agree with TRBD1. After removal of 7 bases from V and 0 bases from J, the junction contained 6 bases not matched to a gene. Per the germline V gene, CDR1 is ENHRY and CDR2 is SYGVKD. This CDR3 spans 16 amino acids. CDR3 amino acids: CAIIRDRVATNEKLFF. The CDR3, as DNA: TGTGCCATCATACGGGACAGGGTGGCAACTAATGAAAAACTGTTTTTT.

CDR3 loop: CASSLRALSGRPYNEQFF. CDR3 nucleotide sequence: TGTGCCAGCAGCTTAAGGGCCCTTAGCGGGAGGCCATACAATGAGCAGTTCTTC. The chain has TRBV7-9 and TRBJ2-1; 10 nucleotides align to TRBD2. Trimming cost V 2 bases and J 4 bases; bases outside gene matches: 11. Germline V lookup: CDR1 SEHNR, CDR2 FQNEAQ (reference sequence). This CDR3 region has 18 residues.

The J gene is TRBJ1-1, the V gene TRBV6-6; 8 bases are a match to TRBD1. This CDR3 has 14 residues. In germline, CDR1 is MNHNY, CDR2 SVGAGI (reference sequence). V was pared by 5 bases and J by 4 bases, with 6 bases of the junction left unmatched. CDR3 amino acids: CASSPDRGRTEAFF. For the CDR3, the DNA is TGTGCCAGCAGTCCAGACAGGGGACGCACTGAAGCTTTCTTT.

This clone was seen a single time. The chain uses TRBV28 and TRBJ1-1, with unresolved D. Germline loops: CDR1 MDHEN, CDR2 SYDVKM. This CDR3 has 12 residues. The V end lost 10 bases, the J end lost 0 bases, and 9 bases lay between the germline ends. CDR3: CATAGMNTEAFF. DNA of the CDR3: TGTGCCACAGCGGGCATGAACACTGAAGCTTTCTTT.

In regard to this clone: Compared with germline, one end of the junction differs, possibly owing to a read error. The rearrangement uses TRBV10-3 and TRBJ1-6; TRBD1 matches at 9 bases. Germline lookup yields CDR1 ENHRY and CDR2 SYGVKD. The CDR3 consists of 16 residues. The CDR3 sequence is CASSSLDRGLNSPLHF. Here the CDR3 DNA reads TGTGCCAGCAGTAGTTTGGACAGGGGCCTTAATTCACCCCTCCACTTT.

The chain carries TRBV6-1 and TRBJ2-2, with 9 nucleotides matching TRBD2. The CDR3 has 13 amino acids. V lost 6 bases, J lost 6 bases, and 2 bases stayed unmatched. CDR1 and CDR2 (germline): MNHNS, SASEGT. The CDR3 sequence: CASRLAGPGELFF. The CDR3 region has the DNA TGTGCCAGCAGACTAGCGGGCCCCGGGGAGCTGTTTTTT.

The chain is built from TRBV1 and TRBJ1-5. TRBV1 is listed as a pseudogene. The CDR3 runs to 17 residues. The CDR3 nucleotides read TGCACCAGCAGCCAAGATTGGGAAGGGTGGGTACATCAGCCCCAGCATTTT. As protein: CTSSQDWEGWVHQPQHF.

The rearrangement uses TRBV2 and TRBJ1-1; the D gene is possibly TRBD1 (6 bases). V was shortened by 7 bases and J by 1 base, with 13 bases between the two germline ends. The CDR3 is 14 residues long. Per germline, CDR1 SNHLY and CDR2 FYNNEI. The CDR3 DNA reads TGTGCCAGCAAGGATCAGGGGACGAACACTGAAGCTTTCTTT. Its protein product is CASKDQGTNTEAFF.

The J gene is TRBJ2-7, the V gene TRBV7-2, with D perhaps TRBD1 or TRBD2 (6 bases each). The CDR3 consists of 15 residues. The V end lost 1 base, the J end lost 7 bases, and 17 bases lay between the germline ends. Germline CDR1 SGHTA, CDR2 FQGNSA. The CDR3 protein is CASSLGGASLVEQYF. Written as DNA, the CDR3 is TGTGCCAGCAGCTTAGGGGGGGCAAGTCTAGTTGAGCAGTACTTC.

The chain recombines TRBV5-1 with TRBJ2-1; D is perhaps TRBD1 or TRBD2 (7 bases each). This CDR3 has 16 residues. From germline, CDR1 is SGHRS and CDR2 YFSETQ. Trimming took 5 bases from V and 2 from J, leaving 17 bases between them. CDR3 DNA sequence: TGCGCCAGCAGTCGGGGGGATACAGGGGCCTACAATGAGCAGTTCTTC. It specifies CASSRGDTGAYNEQFF.

As for this clone: Other DNA variants within this sample encode the same CDR3. The rearrangement joins TRBV30 to TRBJ1-1; D gene unclear. Trimming left V 1 base short and J 0 bases short, with 3 bases between. The CDR3 has 12 residues. Germline CDR1 and CDR2: GTSNPN and SVGIG (reference sequence). The DNA of the CDR3 is TGTGCCTGGAGTGCCTTGAACACTGAAGCTTTCTTT. As protein: CAWSALNTEAFF.

V gene TRBV18 combines with J gene TRBJ1-2, with D possibly TRBD1 on 6 matching bases. The germline V and J ends were trimmed by 1 base and 12 bases, with 24 bases remaining between them. Germline CDR1 is KGHSH and CDR2 is LQKENI. There are 16 residues in the CDR3. The CDR3 spells CASSPLSEQTEGGHTF. As DNA, the CDR3 is TGTGCCAGCTCACCACTTTCCGAACAGACAGAGGGGGGCCACACCTTC.

The V gene is TRBV7-8, the J gene TRBJ2-7; TRBD2 agrees at 8 bases. After removal of 0 bases from V and 2 bases from J, the junction contained 3 bases not matched to a gene. This CDR3 has 15 residues. CDR1 SGHVS and CDR2 FQNEAQ come from the germline V gene. CDR3 protein: CASSLAGSGTYEQYF. The CDR3 DNA is TGTGCCAGCAGCTTAGCGGGTAGCGGGACCTACGAGCAGTACTTC. Together with reference TRBV7-8 and TRBJ2-7, the CDR3 gives the full variable domain: GAGVSQSPRYKVAKRGQDVALRCDPISGHVSLFWYQQALGQGPEFLTYFQNEAQLDKSGLPSDRFFAERPEGSVSTLKIQRTQQEDSAVYLCASSLAGSGTYEQYFGPGTRLTVT.

The chain uses TRBV6-1 and TRBJ1-1, with 7 bases aligning to TRBD1. The ends lost 3 bases at V and 0 bases at J; junction bases unmatched: 7. This CDR3 contains 16 residues. The V gene's germline CDR1 is MNHNS and CDR2 SASEGT. In DNA form, the CDR3 reads TGTGCCAGCAGTGATCCGGGACAGCCTATGAACACTGAAGCTTTCTTT. It encodes CASSDPGQPMNTEAFF.

The J gene is TRBJ2-4, the V gene TRBV5-8, with D perhaps TRBD1 (5 bases). The V gene's germline CDR1 is SGHTS and CDR2 YDEGEE. This CDR3 has 12 residues. Trimming shortened V by 3 bases and J by 8 bases, and 9 bases separated the two germline ends. The CDR3 region has the DNA TGTGCCAGCAGCTCAGGGTGGGACATTCAGTACTTC. Its translation is CASSSGWDIQYF.

A single count supports this clone. In the same sample, other DNA sequences code for this CDR3. This rearrangement joins TRBV6-5 to TRBJ1-3, with D unresolved. The CDR3 spans 12 residues. Trimming removed 6 bases at V and 4 bases at J, with 7 bases between. CDR1 is MNHEY and CDR2 is SVGAGI in the germline V gene. CDR3 region: CASRGPGNTIYF. In DNA form, the CDR3 reads TGTGCCAGCAGGGGTCCCGGAAACACCATATATTTT.

The genes are TRBV19 and TRBJ2-3; D might be TRBD1 (5 bases). V gave up 3 bases and J gave up 4 bases, with 11 bases separating them. The V gene's germline CDR1 is LNHDA and CDR2 SQIVND (reference sequence). This CDR3 contains 14 residues. CDR3: CASSMGRVPDTQYF. CDR3 sequence (DNA): TGTGCCAGTAGTATGGGCAGGGTCCCAGATACGCAGTATTTT.

The chain employs TRBV6-6 and TRBJ2-2; D remains ambiguous. The CDR3 sequence is 13 residues long. Deletions cut 6 bases from V and 6 bases from J, with 11 bases between. Per the germline V gene, CDR1 is MNHNY and CDR2 is SVGAGI (reference sequence). The CDR3 sequence: CASSQRFAGELFF. The DNA of the CDR3 is TGTGCCAGCAGCCAGAGGTTCGCCGGGGAGCTGTTTTTT.

In the case of this clone: The sample carries other DNA sequences with the same CDR3. V and J are TRBV5-4 and TRBJ2-3, with TRBD1 identical over 9 bases. Germline loops: CDR1 SGHNT, CDR2 YYREEE (reference sequence). This CDR3 comprises 15 residues. Losses at the gene ends were 4 bases for V and 0 bases for J; bases not matched to a gene: 3. CDR3 DNA sequence: TGTGCCAGCAGCCGGGACAGGGCTAGCACAGATACGCAGTATTTT. Its protein is CASSRDRASTDTQYF.

This clone was picked up one time. The CDR3 DNA sequence: TGTGCCAGCAGTTTTACCAGGGGGCACGGAAACACCATATATTTT. Translation: CASSFTRGHGNTIYF. The V gene is TRBV27, the J gene TRBJ1-3; TRBD1 matches 8 bases. This CDR3 contains 15 residues. The germline V gene encodes CDR1 MNHEY and CDR2 SMNVEV (reference sequence). V was pared by 3 bases and J by 4 bases, with 5 bases of the junction left unmatched.

The CDR3 loop reads CASSAGLAGVYYEQYF. In DNA form, the CDR3 reads TGTGCCAGCAGCGCAGGACTAGCGGGGGTCTACTACGAGCAGTACTTC. V is TRBV2 and J is TRBJ2-7; 13 nucleotides line up with TRBD2. From germline, CDR1 is SNHLY and CDR2 FYNNEI. The CDR3 loop spans 16 amino acids. The trim removed 6 bases at V and 3 bases at J, leaving 8 bases unmatched.

This sequence joins TRBV5-1 and TRBJ2-5; D call uncertain. Germline CDR1 and CDR2: SGHRS and YFSETQ. Between the trimmed V and J ends, which lost 4 bases and 5 bases, there was a span of 9 bases. CDR3 size: 12 residues. CDR3 sequence: CASSKHDETQYF. For the CDR3, the DNA is TGCGCCAGCAGCAAACATGATGAGACCCAGTACTTC.

The V and J genes are TRBV6-5 and TRBJ1-1; TRBD1 is a possible D gene (6 bases). The CDR3 covers 13 residues. V gave up 7 bases and J gave up 11 bases, with 20 bases separating them. Per the germline V gene, CDR1 is MNHEY and CDR2 is SVGAGI. In DNA form, the CDR3 reads TGTGCCAGCACCCGCGGGGGCGGGGAGGGGGCTTTCTTT. Translating gives CASTRGGGEGAFF.

This sequence joins TRBV7-9 and TRBJ2-7; perhaps TRBD2 as D (5 bases). With 0 bases removed from V and 7 bases from J, the gap between germline ends came to 13 bases. The CDR3 runs to 14 residues. CDR1 and CDR2 from the germline V gene are SEHNR and FQNEAQ (reference sequence). The CDR3 is CASSLALGGDEQYF. CDR3 DNA sequence: TGTGCCAGCAGCTTAGCGCTCGGAGGAGATGAGCAGTACTTC.

The rearrangement uses TRBV5-1 and TRBJ1-3; possibly TRBD1 for D (6 bases). This CDR3 has 17 residues. The V gene lost 4 bases and the J gene lost 0 bases, with 17 bases spanning the gap. CDR1 is SGHRS and CDR2 is YFSETQ in the germline V gene. CDR3 nucleotides: TGCGCCAGCAGCCCACAGGGACTCGGACCCTCTGGAAACACCATATATTTT. Encoded protein: CASSPQGLGPSGNTIYF.

Comments on this clone: The sample contains more than one DNA sequence encoding this CDR3. V usage is TRBV28 and J usage is TRBJ1-2; D not certain. Germline CDR1 is MDHEN and CDR2 is SYDVKM. The CDR3 contains 12 residues. The V gene lost 6 bases and the J gene lost 2 bases, with 7 bases spanning the gap. The CDR3 loop is CASSFSNYGYTF. CDR3 in DNA: TGTGCCAGCAGCTTCTCGAACTATGGCTACACCTTC.

Concerning this clone itself: Other nucleotide sequences from this sample produce the same CDR3. The chain couples TRBV10-1 to TRBJ2-7, with D uncertain. From germline, CDR1 is WNHNN and CDR2 SYGVQD (reference sequence). V dropped 0 bases and J dropped 0 bases, with 6 bases sitting between them. The CDR3 has 14 amino acids. Here the CDR3 reads CASSESPSSYEQYF. In DNA form, the CDR3 reads TGCGCCAGCAGTGAGTCTCCAAGCTCCTACGAGCAGTACTTC.